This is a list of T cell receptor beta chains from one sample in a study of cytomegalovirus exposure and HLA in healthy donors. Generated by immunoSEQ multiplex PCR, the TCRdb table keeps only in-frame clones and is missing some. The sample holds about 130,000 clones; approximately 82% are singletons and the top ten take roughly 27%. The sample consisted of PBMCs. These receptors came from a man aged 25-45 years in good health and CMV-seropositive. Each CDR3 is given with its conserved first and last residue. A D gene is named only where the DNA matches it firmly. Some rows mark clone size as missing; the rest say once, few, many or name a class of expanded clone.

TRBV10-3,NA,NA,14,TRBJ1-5,CATDRDYSNQPQHF,TGTGCCACCGACCGGGACTATAGCAATCAGCCCCAGCATTTT
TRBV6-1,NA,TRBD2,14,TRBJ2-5,CASNGLAGKETQYF,TGTGCCAGCAACGGACTAGCGGGGAAAGAGACCCAGTACTTC
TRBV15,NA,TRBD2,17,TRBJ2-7,CATSRGQGLAGRYEQYF,TGTGCCACCAGCAGAGGACAGGGCCTAGCGGGAAGATACGAGCAGTACTTC
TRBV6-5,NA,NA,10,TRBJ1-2,CATQGYGYTF,TGTGCCACCCAGGGTTATGGCTACACCTTC
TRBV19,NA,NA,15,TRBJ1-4,CASSGDISTNEKLFF,TGTGCCAGTAGCGGGGACATTTCAACTAATGAAAAACTGTTTTTT
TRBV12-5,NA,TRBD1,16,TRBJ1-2,CASGGGFGTGNYGYTF,TGTGCTAGTGGTGGGGGGTTTGGGACAGGAAACTATGGCTACACCTTC
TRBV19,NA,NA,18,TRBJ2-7,CASSPSRLTTGKRDEQYF,TGTGCCAGTAGTCCATCCCGACTAACAACAGGGAAGAGGGACGAGCAGTACTTC
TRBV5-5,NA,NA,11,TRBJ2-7,CASSSGYEQYF,TGTGCCAGCAGTTCAGGGTACGAGCAGTACTTC
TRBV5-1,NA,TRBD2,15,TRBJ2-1,CASSLALAAYNEQFF,TGCGCCAGCAGCTTGGCCCTAGCGGCGTACAATGAGCAGTTCTTC
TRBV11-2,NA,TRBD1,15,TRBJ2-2,CASSPGTGAAGELFF,TGTGCCAGCAGCCCCGGGACAGGGGCGGCCGGGGAGCTGTTTTTT
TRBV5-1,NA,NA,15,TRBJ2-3,CASSPASAFTDTQYF,TGCGCCAGCAGCCCCGCTAGCGCATTCACAGATACGCAGTATTTT
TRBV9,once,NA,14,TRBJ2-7,CASSPRQTLYEQYF,TGTGCCAGCAGCCCTCGACAGACACTCTACGAGCAGTACTTC
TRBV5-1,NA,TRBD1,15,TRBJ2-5,CASSPGQAYQETQYF,TGCGCCAGCAGCCCGGGACAGGCGTACCAAGAGACCCAGTACTTC
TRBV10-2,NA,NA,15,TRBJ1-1,CASSGKGGVNTEAFF,TGCGCCAGCTCCGGGAAGGGTGGGGTGAACACTGAAGCTTTCTTT
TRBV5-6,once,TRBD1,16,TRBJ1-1,CASSPRQGARVTEAFF,TGTGCCAGCAGCCCAAGACAGGGGGCGCGGGTTACGGAAGCTTTCTTT
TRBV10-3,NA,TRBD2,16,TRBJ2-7,CAISGTSGASTYEQYF,TGTGCCATCAGTGGAACTAGCGGGGCGAGCACCTACGAGCAGTACTTC
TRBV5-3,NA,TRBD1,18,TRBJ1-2,CARSLLGDRGSFAYGYTF,TGTGCCAGAAGCTTGCTCGGAGACAGGGGAAGTTTCGCTTATGGCTACACCTTC
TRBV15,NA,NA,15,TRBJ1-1,CATSRDYDTGAEAFF,TGTGCCACCAGCAGAGATTACGACACAGGTGCTGAAGCTTTCTTT
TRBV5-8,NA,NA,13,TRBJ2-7,CASSFDRTYEQYF,TGTGCCAGCAGCTTTGACAGGACCTACGAGCAGTACTTC
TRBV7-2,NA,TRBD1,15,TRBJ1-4,CASSLVQGLGEKLFF,TGTGCCAGCAGCTTAGTACAGGGGCTGGGTGAAAAACTGTTTTTT
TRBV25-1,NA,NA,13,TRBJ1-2,CASSASGAYGYTF,TGTGCCAGCAGTGCCTCAGGGGCATATGGCTACACCTTC
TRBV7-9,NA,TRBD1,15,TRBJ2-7,CASSQADRGKYEQYF,TGTGCCAGCAGCCAGGCGGACAGGGGGAAATACGAGCAGTACTTC
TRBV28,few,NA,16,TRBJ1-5,CASSRRDPYSNQPQHF,TGTGCCAGCAGCCGTCGGGATCCTTATAGCAATCAGCCCCAGCATTTT
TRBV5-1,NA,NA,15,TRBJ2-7,CASSFGQGRSYEQYF,TGCGCCAGCAGCTTCGGGCAGGGAAGGTCCTACGAGCAGTACTTC
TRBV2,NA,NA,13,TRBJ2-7,CASSGMGASEQYF,TGTGCCAGCAGTGGTATGGGGGCAAGCGAGCAGTACTTC
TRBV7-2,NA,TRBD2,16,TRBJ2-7,CASSLEILAGEYEQYF,TGTGCCAGCAGCTTAGAGATTCTAGCGGGAGAGTACGAGCAGTACTTC
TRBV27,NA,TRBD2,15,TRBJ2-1,CASSIGTSGRSEQFF,TGTGCCAGCAGTATTGGGACTAGCGGGAGAAGTGAGCAGTTCTTC
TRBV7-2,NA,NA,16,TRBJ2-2,CASSSYTGPNTGELFF,TGTGCCAGCAGCTCCTATACAGGGCCTAACACCGGGGAGCTGTTTTTT
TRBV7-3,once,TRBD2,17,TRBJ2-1,CASSLLSGRGYHNEQFF,TGTGCCAGCAGCTTATTATCTGGGCGGGGGTACCACAATGAGCAGTTCTTC
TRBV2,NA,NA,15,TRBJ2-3,CASSDRSGSTDTQYF,TGTGCCAGCAGTGACCGTTCCGGGAGCACAGATACGCAGTATTTT
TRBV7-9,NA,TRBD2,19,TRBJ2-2,CASSLNFGGGPPNTGELFF,TGTGCCAGCAGCTTAAACTTTGGGGGAGGGCCTCCGAACACCGGGGAGCTGTTTTTT
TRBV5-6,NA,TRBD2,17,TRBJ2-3,CASSLELAGGQGDTQYF,TGTGCCAGCAGCTTGGAGCTAGCGGGGGGCCAAGGAGATACGCAGTATTTT
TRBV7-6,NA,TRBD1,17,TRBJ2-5,CASSFLWRMTGSETQYF,TGTGCCAGCAGCTTCCTATGGAGGATGACAGGGTCGGAGACCCAGTACTTC
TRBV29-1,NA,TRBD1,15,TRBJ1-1,CSVRTGVVMNTEAFF,TGCAGCGTGAGGACAGGGGTCGTTATGAACACTGAAGCTTTCTTT
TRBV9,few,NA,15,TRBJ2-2,CASSPRGQNTGELFF,TGTGCCAGCAGCCCCCGGGGACAAAACACCGGGGAGCTGTTTTTT
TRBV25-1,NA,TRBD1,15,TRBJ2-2,CASSTGTVFTGELFF,TGTGCCAGCAGTACCGGGACAGTCTTCACCGGGGAGCTGTTTTTT
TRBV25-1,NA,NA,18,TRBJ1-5,CASSPKGRVKYSNQPQHF,TGTGCCAGCAGTCCCAAGGGCAGGGTGAAATATAGCAATCAGCCCCAGCATTTT
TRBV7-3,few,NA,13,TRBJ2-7,CASSFSQYTEQYF,TGTGCCAGCAGCTTTTCCCAGTACACCGAGCAGTACTTC